This T cell receptor beta chain was obtained from a study of T cell responses to AZD1222 COVID-19 vaccine. Whole-study results and caveats: Variant regions that are unmutated are reportedly the target of nearly half of spike-specific TCRs. Spike-specific TCR breadth rose after two AZD1222 doses, and depth rose as well.

Sequencing used immunoSEQ multiplex PCR; TCRdb keeps in-frame clones, though not all of them. The data show about 64,000 clones, about four fifths seen once. As for this clone: Its antigen is still unknown.

Trimming removed 2 bases from V and 2 bases from J, with 12 bases in between. Germline V CDR1 and CDR2: MNHEY, SMNVEV (reference sequence). The CDR3 is 16 residues long. The genes are TRBV27 and TRBJ2-2, with TRBD2 as a possible D gene (7 bases). Here the sequenced sample was peripheral blood, taken 28 days after the second AZD1222 dose. The receptor was derived from an adult who received the AZD1222 COVID-19 vaccine. The CDR3 reads CASSLRGGLNTGELFF. The DNA of the CDR3 is TGTGCCAGCAGTTTAAGGGGGGGGCTTAACACCGGGGAGCTGTTTTTT.